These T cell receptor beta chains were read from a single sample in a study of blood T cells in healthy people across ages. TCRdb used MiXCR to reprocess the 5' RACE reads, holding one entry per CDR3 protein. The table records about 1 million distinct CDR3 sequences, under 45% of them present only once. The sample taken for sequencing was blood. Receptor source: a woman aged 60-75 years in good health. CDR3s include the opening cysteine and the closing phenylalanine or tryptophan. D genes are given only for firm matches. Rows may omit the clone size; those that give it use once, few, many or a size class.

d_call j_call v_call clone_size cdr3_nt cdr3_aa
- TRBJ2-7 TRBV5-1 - TGCGCCAGCAGCTTGGCCAGGGATGGTACCCAGTACTTC CASSLARDGTQYF
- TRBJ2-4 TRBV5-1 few TGCGCCAGCAGCTCCAGACTTCCAGAGGGGGCCAAAAACATTCAGTACTTC CASSSRLPEGAKNIQYF
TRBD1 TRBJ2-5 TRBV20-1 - TGCAGTGCTAGAGCCGGGACAGGGATCCAAGAGACCCAGTACTTC CSARAGTGIQETQYF
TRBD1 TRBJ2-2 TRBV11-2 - TGTGCCAGCAGCCTCCGACCGGGACAGGGTTTAACCGGGGAGCTGTTTTTT CASSLRPGQGLTGELFF
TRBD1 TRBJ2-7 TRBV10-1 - TGCGCCAGCAGTGAACAAGGGGGCGGCTACGGGCAGTACTTC CASSEQGGGYGQYF
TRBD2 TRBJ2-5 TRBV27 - TGTGCCAGCAGTTTATCGGCTAGCGGGAGGGCAGTAGTTGGGACCCAGTACTTC CASSLSASGRAVVGTQYF
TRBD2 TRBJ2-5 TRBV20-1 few TGCAGTGCTGGACTAGCGGGGGTCCAAGAGACCCAGTACTTC CSAGLAGVQETQYF
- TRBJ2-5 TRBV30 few TGTGCCTGGAGTGTAGGGCAGGGCACGTTCCAAGAGACCCAGTACTTC CAWSVGQGTFQETQYF
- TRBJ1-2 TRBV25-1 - TGTGCCAGCAGGGGCGGAGACCGGATCTATGGCTACACCTTC CASRGGDRIYGYTF
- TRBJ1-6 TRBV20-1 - TGCAGTGCTAGACCGGACAGAAATTATAATTCACCCCTCCACTTT CSARPDRNYNSPLHF
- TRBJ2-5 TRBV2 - TGTGCCAGCAGGGTCCTAGCAGAGACCCAGTACTTC CASRVLAETQYF
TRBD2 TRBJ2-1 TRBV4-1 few TGCGCCAGCAGCCAAGATAAACCCGGACTAGCGGAACGGCACAATGAGCAGTTCTTC CASSQDKPGLAERHNEQFF
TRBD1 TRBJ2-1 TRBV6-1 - TGTGCCAGCAGGGGGACAGGGGGCCCCGATGAGCAGTTCTTC CASRGTGGPDEQFF
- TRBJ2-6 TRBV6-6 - TGTGCCAGCAGGACGCAGGCAGAGGCTGGGGCCAACGTCCTGACTTTC CASRTQAEAGANVLTF
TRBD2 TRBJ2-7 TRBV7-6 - TGTGCCAGCAGCCCACTTAGCGGGAGGGCCGTGAATGAGCAGTACTTC CASSPLSGRAVNEQYF
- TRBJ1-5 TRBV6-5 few TGTGCCAGCGGGGACGGGGCAAATCAGCCCCAGCATTTT CASGDGANQPQHF
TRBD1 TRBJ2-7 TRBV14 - TGTGCCAGCAGCCAAGCGACAGGGAAAGGGTTCAAGCAGTACTTC CASSQATGKGFKQYF
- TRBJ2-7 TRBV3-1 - TGTGCCAGCAGCCGCCGCGGGTTCCGGGAGAAAGCTGAGGAGCAGTACTTC CASSRRGFREKAEEQYF
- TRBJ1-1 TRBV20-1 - TGCAGTGCTCCAGGGTGGGCGGATGGTGAAGCTTTCTTT CSAPGWADGEAFF
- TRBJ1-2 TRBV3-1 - TGTGCCAGCAGCCGAGAAGGCGTTAACTATGGCTACACCTTC CASSREGVNYGYTF
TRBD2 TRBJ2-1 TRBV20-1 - TGCAGTGCTAGAGCATCCTCAAGGACTAGTCGCTACAATGAGCAGTTCTTC CSARASSRTSRYNEQFF
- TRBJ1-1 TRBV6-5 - TGTGCCAGCAGTTACTCAGGGCGCACTGAAGCTTTCTTT CASSYSGRTEAFF
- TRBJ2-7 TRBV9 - TGTGCCAGCAGCGTAGCCGTAACCTCAGGGGAGCAGTACTTC CASSVAVTSGEQYF
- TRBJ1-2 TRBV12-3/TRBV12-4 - TGTGCCAGCAGCACTACCGAGGCCTATGGCTACACCTTC CASSTTEAYGYTF
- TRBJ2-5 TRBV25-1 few TGTGCCAGCAGTGATGACTTTAGCGGAGCCCCCAAGGAGACCCAGTACTTC CASSDDFSGAPKETQYF
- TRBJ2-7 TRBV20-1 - TGCAGTGCTAGGGCCATTGGGGTAGTCATCGGTTACGAGCAGTACTTC CSARAIGVVIGYEQYF
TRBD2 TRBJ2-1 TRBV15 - TGTGCCACCAGCAGAGGACTAGCGGCGGACCTTTCCTACAATGAGCAGTTCTTC CATSRGLAADLSYNEQFF
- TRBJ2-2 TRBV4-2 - TGTGCCAGCAGCCAGGACCCAAACACCGGGGAGCTGTTTTTT CASSQDPNTGELFF
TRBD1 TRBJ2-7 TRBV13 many TGTGCCAGCAGCTTGGGACAGCTAACCTCCTACGAGCAGTACTTC CASSLGQLTSYEQYF
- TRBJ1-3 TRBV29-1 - TGCAGCGTTGAAACAGGAATGGGTGGAAACACCATATATTTT CSVETGMGGNTIYF
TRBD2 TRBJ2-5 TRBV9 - TGTGCCAGCAGCGTGGGTGTAGCGGGAAGGGAGACCCAGTACTTC CASSVGVAGRETQYF
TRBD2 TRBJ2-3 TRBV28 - TGTGCCAGCAGTTTCCCGCTAGCGGGAGTGGCAGATACGCAGTATTTT CASSFPLAGVADTQYF
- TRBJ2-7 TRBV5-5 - TGTGCCAGCAGCTTGGCCCCAGGGACCGAGCAGTACTTC CASSLAPGTEQYF
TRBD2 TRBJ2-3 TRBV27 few TGTGCCAGCAAGCCCCCCTCGGGGACTAGCGGGAGTGGAACGCAGTATTTT CASKPPSGTSGSGTQYF
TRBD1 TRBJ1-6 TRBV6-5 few TGTGCCAGCAGTATTGGGACAGGGGTCAATTCACCCCTCCACTTT CASSIGTGVNSPLHF
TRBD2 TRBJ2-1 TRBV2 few TGTGCCAGCCGCGGGAGGGACAATGAGCAGTTCTTC CASRGRDNEQFF
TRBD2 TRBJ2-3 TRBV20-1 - TGCAGTGCTAGCTCTAGCGGGATAAGCACAGATACGCAGTATTTT CSASSSGISTDTQYF
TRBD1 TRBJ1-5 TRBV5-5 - TGTGCCAGCAGCTGGACAGGGGCTAGTCAGCCCCAGCATTTT CASSWTGASQPQHF
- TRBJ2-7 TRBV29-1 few TGCAGCGTTTCGTCTCCGGTCGGGGTCGAAGACGAGCAGTACTTC CSVSSPVGVEDEQYF
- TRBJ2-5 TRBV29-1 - TGCAGCGTCCAGAATACAACCGGGGGAGGGTACTTC CSVQNTTGGGYF
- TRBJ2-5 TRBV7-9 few TGTGCCAGCAGGACAGAAGGAATAGAGACCCAGTACTTC CASRTEGIETQYF
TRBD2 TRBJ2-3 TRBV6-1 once TGTGCCAGCCGGACTGGACTAGCGGGAGGGTTCACAGATACGCAGTATTTT CASRTGLAGGFTDTQYF
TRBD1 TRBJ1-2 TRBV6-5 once TGTGCCAGCAGTATGACAGGGAGCTATGGCTACACCTTC CASSMTGSYGYTF
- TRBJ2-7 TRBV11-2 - TGTGCCAGCAGCTTAGACCCCAGGGCGCACCCAGGCGAGCAGTACTTC CASSLDPRAHPGEQYF
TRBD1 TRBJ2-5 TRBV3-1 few TGTGCCAGCAGCACGGGACAGGTACTACGAGTGCAGTACTTC CASSTGQVLRVQYF
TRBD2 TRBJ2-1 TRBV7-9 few TGTGCCAGCAGCCCCCCCGGGACTAGCGGGAGTATCAATGAGCAGTTCTTC CASSPPGTSGSINEQFF
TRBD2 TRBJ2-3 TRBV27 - TGTGCCAGCAGTTTACAGACTAGCGGGAACGCAGATACGCAGTATTTT CASSLQTSGNADTQYF
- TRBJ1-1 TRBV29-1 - TGCAGCGTTGTGGGGGTTCTTGGGGAAACTGAAGCTTTCTTT CSVVGVLGETEAFF
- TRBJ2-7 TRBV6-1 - TGTGCCAGCAGTGAAGCGTTCGGGCAGAGCTCCTACAATGAGCAGTACTTC CASSEAFGQSSYNEQYF